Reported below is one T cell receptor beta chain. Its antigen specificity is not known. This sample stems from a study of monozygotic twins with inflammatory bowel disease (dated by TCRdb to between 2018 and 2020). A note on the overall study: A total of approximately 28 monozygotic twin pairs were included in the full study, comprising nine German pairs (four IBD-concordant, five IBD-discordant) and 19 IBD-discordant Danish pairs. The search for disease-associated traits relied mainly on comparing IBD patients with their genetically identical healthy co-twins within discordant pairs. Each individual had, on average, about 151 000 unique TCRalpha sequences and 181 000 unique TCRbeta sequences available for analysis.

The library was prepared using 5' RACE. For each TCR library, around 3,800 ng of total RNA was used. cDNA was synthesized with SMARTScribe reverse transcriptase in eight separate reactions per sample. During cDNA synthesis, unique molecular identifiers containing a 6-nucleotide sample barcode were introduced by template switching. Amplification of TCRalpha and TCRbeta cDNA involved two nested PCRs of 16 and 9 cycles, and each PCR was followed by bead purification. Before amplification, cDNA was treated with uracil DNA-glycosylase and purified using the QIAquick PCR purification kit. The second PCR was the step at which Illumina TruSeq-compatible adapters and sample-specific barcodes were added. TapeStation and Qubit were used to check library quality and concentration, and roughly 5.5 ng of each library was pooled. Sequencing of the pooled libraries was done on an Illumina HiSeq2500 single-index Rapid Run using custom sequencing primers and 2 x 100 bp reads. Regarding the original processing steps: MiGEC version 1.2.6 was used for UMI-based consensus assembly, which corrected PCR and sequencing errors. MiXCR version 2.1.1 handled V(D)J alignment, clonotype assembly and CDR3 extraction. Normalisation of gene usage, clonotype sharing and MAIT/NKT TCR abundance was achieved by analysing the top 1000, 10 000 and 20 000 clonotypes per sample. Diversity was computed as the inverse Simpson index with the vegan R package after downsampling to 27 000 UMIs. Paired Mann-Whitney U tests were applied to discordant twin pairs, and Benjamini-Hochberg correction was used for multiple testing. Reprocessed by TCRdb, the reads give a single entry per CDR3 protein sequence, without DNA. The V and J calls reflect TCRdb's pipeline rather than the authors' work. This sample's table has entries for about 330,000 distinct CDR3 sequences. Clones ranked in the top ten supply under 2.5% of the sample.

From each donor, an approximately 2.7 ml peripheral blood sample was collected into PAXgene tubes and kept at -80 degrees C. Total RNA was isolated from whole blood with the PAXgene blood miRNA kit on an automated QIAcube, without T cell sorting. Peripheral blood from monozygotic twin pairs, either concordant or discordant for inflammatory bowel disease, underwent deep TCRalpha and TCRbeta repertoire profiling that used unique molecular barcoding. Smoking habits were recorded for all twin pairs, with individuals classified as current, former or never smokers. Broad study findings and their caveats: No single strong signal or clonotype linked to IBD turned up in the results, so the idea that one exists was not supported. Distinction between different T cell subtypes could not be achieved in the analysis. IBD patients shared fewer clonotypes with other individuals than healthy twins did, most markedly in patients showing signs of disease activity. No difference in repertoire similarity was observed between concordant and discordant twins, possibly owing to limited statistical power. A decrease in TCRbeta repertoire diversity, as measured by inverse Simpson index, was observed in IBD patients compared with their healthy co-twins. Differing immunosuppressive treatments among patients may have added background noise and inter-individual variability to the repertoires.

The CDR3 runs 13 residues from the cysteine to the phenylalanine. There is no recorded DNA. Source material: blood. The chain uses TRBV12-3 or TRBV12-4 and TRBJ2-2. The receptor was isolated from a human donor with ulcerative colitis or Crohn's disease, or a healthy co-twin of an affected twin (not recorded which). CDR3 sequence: CASNRGNTGELFF.